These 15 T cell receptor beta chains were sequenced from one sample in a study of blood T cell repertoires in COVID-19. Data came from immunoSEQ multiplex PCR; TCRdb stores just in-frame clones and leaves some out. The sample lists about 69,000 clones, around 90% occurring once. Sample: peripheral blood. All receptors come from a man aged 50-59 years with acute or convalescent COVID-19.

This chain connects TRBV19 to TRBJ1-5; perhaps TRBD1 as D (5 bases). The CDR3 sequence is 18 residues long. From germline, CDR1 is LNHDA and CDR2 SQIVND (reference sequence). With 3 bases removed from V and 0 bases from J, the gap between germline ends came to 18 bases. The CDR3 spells CASSIREWGRYSNQPQHF. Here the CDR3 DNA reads TGTGCCAGTAGTATTCGGGAATGGGGGAGGTATAGCAATCAGCCCCAGCATTTT. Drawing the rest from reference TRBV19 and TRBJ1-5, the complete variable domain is DGGITQSPKYLFRKEGQNVTLSCEQNLNHDAMYWYRQDPGQGLRLIYYSQIVNDFQKGDIAEGYSVSREKKESFPLTVTSAQKNPTAFYLCASSIREWGRYSNQPQHFGDGTRLSIL.

The CDR3 sequence is CATSDLVWRVYGYTF. CDR3 nucleotide sequence: TGTGCCACCAGTGATTTGGTGTGGAGGGTCTATGGCTACACCTTC. J is TRBJ1-2 and V is TRBV24-1; D gene ambiguous. This CDR3 spans 15 amino acids. V was clipped by 0 bases and J by 4 bases, with 11 bases between them. Germline V gives CDR1 KGHDR, CDR2 SFDVKD.

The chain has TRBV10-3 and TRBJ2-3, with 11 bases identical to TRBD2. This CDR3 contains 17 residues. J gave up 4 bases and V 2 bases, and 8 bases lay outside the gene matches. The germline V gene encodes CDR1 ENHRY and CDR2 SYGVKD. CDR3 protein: CAISERTSGSRADTQYF. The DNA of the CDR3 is TGTGCCATCAGTGAGAGAACTAGCGGGAGTAGGGCAGATACGCAGTATTTT.

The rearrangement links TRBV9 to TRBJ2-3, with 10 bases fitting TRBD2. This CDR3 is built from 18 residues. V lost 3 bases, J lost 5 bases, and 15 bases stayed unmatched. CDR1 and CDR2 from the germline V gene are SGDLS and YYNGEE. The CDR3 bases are TGTGCCAGCAGCGCCAATTGGAGGCTAGCGGGAGAGTTAGATACGCAGTATTTT. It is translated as CASSANWRLAGELDTQYF.

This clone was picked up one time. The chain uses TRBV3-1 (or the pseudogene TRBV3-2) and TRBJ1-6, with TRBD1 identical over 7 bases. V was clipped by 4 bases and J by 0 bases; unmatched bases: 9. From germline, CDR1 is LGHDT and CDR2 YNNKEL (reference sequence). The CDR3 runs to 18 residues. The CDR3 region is CASSPGTATSSYNSPLHF. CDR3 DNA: TGTGCCAGCAGCCCCGGGACAGCTACCAGCTCCTATAATTCACCCCTCCACTTT.

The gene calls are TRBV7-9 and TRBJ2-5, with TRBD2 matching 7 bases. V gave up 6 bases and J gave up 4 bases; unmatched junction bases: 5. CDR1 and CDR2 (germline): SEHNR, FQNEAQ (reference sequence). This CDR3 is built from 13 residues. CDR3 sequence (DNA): TGTGCCAGCAGGGACGGGAGGAGAGAGACCCAGTACTTC. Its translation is CASRDGRRETQYF.

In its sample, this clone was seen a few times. CDR3 amino acids: CASSQYGEQYF. The DNA for the CDR3 is TGCGCCAGCAGCCAATACGGCGAGCAGTACTTC. The rearrangement links TRBV4-1 to TRBJ2-7; D uncertain. The CDR3 spans 11 residues. V was shortened by 2 bases and J by 6 bases, with 5 bases between the two germline ends. Germline CDR1 reads MGHRA; CDR2 reads YSYEKL.

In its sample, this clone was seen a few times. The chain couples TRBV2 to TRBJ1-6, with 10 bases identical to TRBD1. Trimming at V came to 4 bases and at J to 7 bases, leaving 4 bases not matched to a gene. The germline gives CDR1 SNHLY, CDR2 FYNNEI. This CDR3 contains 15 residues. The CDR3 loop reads CASSARGQGNSPLHF. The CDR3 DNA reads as TGTGCCAGCAGTGCGCGGGGACAGGGGAATTCACCCCTCCACTTT.

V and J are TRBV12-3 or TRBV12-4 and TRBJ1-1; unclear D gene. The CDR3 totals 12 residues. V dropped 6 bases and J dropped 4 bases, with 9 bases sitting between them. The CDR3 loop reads CASRYSGTEAFF. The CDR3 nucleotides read TGTGCCAGCAGGTACAGTGGCACTGAAGCTTTCTTT.

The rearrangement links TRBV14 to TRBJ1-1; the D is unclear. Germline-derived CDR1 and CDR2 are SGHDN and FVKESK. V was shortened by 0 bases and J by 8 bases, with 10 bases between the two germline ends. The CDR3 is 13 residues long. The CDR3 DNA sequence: TGTGCCAGCAGCCAAGATTTGGGCGGGGAAGCTTTCTTT. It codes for CASSQDLGGEAFF.

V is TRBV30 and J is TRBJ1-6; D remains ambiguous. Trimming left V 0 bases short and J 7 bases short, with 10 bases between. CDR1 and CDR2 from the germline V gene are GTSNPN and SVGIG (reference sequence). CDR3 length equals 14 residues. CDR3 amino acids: CAWSVQHQNSPLHF. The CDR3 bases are TGTGCCTGGAGTGTACAGCACCAAAATTCACCCCTCCACTTT.

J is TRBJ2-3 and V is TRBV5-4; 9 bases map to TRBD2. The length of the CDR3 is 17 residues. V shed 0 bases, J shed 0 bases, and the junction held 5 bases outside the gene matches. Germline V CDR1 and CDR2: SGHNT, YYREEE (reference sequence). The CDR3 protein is CASSLAGSGGSTDTQYF. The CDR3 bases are TGTGCCAGCAGCTTGGCCGGCAGCGGGGGGAGCACAGATACGCAGTATTTT.

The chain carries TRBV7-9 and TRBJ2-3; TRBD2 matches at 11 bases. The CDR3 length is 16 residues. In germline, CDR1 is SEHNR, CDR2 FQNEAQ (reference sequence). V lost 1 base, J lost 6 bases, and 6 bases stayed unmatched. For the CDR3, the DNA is TGTGCCAGCAGCTTAGGCCTAGCGGGAGGATCGGATACGCAGTATTTT. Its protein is CASSLGLAGGSDTQYF.

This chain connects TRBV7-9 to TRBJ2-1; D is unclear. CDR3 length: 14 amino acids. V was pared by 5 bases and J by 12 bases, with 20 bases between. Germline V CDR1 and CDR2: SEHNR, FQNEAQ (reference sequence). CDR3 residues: CASSKNGQEVWQFF. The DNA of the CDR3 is TGTGCCAGCAGCAAAAATGGGCAGGAAGTCTGGCAGTTCTTC.

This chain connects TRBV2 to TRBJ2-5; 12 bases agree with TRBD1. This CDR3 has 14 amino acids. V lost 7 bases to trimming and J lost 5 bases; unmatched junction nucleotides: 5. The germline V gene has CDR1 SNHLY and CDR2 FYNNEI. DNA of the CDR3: TGTGCCAGCACAAGGGACAGGGGGCTTGAGACCCAGTACTTC. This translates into CASTRDRGLETQYF.